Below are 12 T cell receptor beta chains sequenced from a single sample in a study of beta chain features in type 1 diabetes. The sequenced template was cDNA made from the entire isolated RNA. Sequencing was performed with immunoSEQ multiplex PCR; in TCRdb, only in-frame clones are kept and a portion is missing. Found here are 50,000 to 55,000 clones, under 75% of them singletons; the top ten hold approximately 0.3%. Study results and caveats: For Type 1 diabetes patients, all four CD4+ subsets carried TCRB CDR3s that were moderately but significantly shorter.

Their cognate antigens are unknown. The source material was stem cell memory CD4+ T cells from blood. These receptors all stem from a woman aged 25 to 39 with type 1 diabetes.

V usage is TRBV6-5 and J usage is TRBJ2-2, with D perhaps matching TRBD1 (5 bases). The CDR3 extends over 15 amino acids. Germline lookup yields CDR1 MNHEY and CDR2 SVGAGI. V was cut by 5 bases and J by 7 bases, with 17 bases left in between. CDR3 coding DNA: TGTGCCAGCAGTCCGATACAAGACAGTTTCGGGGAGCTGTTTTTT. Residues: CASSPIQDSFGELFF.

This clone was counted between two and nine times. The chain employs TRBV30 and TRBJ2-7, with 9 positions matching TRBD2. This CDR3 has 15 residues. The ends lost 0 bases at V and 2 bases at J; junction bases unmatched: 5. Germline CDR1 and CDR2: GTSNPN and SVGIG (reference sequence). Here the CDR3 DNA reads TGTGCCTGGAGTGTACAGACTAGCGGTACCTACGAGCAGTACTTC. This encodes CAWSVQTSGTYEQYF.

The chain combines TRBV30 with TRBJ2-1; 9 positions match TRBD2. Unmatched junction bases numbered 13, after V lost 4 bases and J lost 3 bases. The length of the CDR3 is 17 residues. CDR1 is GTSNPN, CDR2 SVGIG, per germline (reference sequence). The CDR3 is CAWKWREGLYYYNEQFF. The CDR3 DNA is TGTGCCTGGAAATGGCGGGAGGGCCTCTACTACTACAATGAGCAGTTCTTC.

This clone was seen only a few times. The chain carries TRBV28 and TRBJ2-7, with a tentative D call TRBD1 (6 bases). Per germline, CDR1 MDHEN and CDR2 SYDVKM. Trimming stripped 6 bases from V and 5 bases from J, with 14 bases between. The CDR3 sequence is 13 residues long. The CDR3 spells CASSEGDADEQYF. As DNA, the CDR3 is TGTGCCAGCAGCGAGGGGGACGCGGACGAGCAGTACTTC. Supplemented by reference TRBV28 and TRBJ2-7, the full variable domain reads DVKVTQSSRYLVKRTGEKVFLECVQDMDHENMFWYRQDPGLGLRLIYFSYDVKMKEKGDIPEGYSVSREKKERFSLILESASTNQTSMYLCASSEGDADEQYFGPGTRLTVT.

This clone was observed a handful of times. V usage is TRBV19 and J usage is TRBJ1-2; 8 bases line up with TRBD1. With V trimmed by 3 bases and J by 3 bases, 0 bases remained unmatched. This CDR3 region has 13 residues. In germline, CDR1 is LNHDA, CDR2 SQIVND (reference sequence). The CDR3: CASSMDRDYGYTF. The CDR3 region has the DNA TGTGCCAGTAGTATGGACAGGGACTATGGCTACACCTTC.

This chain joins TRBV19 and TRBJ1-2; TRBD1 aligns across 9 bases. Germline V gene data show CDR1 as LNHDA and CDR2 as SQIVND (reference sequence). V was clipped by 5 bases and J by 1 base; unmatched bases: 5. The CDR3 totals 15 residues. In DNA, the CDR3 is TGTGCCAGTAGTCCCGACAGGGGGATTAACTATGGCTACACCTTC. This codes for CASSPDRGINYGYTF.

The CDR3 here is CASSLVGTSGTDTQYF. Written as DNA, the CDR3 is TGTGCCAGCAGCTTAGTTGGGACTAGCGGCACAGATACGCAGTATTTT. This chain links TRBV11-2 with TRBJ2-3; 10 bases are a match to TRBD2. Germline V gene lookup returns CDR1 SGHAT and CDR2 FQNNGV. This CDR3 is 16 amino acids long. The V gene end was trimmed by 1 base and the J gene end by 1 base; junction bases not matched to a gene: 2.

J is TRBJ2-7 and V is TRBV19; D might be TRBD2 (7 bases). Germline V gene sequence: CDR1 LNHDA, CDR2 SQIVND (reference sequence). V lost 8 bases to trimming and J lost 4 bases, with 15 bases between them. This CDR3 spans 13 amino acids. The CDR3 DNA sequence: TGTGCCAGTCCATTGGGGGGGCGTTACGAGCAGTACTTC. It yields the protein CASPLGGRYEQYF.

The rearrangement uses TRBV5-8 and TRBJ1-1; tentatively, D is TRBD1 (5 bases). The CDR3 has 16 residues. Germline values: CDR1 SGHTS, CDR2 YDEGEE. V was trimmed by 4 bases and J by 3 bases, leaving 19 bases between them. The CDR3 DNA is TGTGCCAGCAGCCTGGGACTATCCCCCGGGGACACTGAAGCTTTCTTT. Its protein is CASSLGLSPGDTEAFF.

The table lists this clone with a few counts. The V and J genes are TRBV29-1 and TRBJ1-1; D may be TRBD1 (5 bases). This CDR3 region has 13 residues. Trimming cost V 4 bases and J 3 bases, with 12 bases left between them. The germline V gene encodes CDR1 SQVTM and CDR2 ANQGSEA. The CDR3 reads CSVGTGMDTEAFF. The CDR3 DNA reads TGCAGCGTTGGTACAGGAATGGACACTGAAGCTTTCTTT.

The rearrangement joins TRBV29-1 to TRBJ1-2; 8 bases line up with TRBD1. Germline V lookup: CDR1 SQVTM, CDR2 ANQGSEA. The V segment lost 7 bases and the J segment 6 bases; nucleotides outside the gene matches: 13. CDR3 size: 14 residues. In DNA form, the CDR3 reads TGCAGCGCCAACTCCAACCGGGACAGGAATGGCTACACCTTC. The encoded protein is CSANSNRDRNGYTF.

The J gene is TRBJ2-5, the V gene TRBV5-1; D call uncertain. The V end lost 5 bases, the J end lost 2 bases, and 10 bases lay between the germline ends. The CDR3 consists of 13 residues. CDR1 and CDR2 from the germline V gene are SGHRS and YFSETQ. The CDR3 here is CASSSHPQETQYF. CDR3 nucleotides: TGCGCCAGCAGTAGCCATCCACAAGAGACCCAGTACTTC.